This passage covers 27 T cell receptor beta chains from one sample sequenced in a study of shared clonotypes between healthy human individuals. As defined, naive CD8 cells were CD45RO-negative and positively selected for CCR7, with terminally differentiated effector memory CD45RA+ cells excluded. TCRdb's copy holds only in-frame clones and misses some; the assay was immunoSEQ multiplex PCR. The top ten hold under 0.3% of the sample, which has about 800,000 clones, 90% to 97% seen once. Source material: naive CD8+ T cells sorted from blood. The source of these receptors is a man younger than 40 in good health.

V gene TRBV5-1 combines with J gene TRBJ2-7, with D perhaps matching TRBD2 (5 bases). The CDR3 loop spans 15 amino acids. Germline V gene data show CDR1 as SGHRS and CDR2 as YFSETQ. Trimming removed 0 bases at V and 5 bases at J, with 15 bases between. The CDR3 DNA reads as TGCGCCAGCAGCTTGGGAGGGAGTCGATCCCACGAGCAGTACTTC. It specifies CASSLGGSRSHEQYF.

V gene TRBV6-1 combines with J gene TRBJ2-7; possibly TRBD2 for D (6 bases). Trimming pared 8 bases from V and 3 bases from J, leaving 17 bases between. The CDR3 is 14 residues long. Germline V lookup: CDR1 MNHNS, CDR2 SASEGT. The CDR3: CASGLTRLNYEQYF. The CDR3 DNA reads TGTGCCAGCGGGCTGACTAGGCTAAACTACGAGCAGTACTTC.

The chain joins TRBV29-1 to TRBJ2-7; D is perhaps TRBD1 or TRBD2 (6 bases each). V was shortened by 3 bases and J by 0 bases, with 15 bases between the two germline ends. CDR1 SQVTM and CDR2 ANQGSEA come from the germline V gene. This CDR3 contains 15 residues. CDR3 region: CSVDDGGPASYEQYF. The DNA for the CDR3 is TGCAGCGTTGACGACGGGGGCCCTGCCTCCTACGAGCAGTACTTC.

With regard to this clone: The same CDR3 also results from other DNA sequences found in this sample. The V and J genes are TRBV27 and TRBJ2-7; TRBD2 matches 7 bases. The CDR3 loop spans 14 amino acids. CDR1 is MNHEY and CDR2 is SMNVEV in the germline V gene (reference sequence). Trimming removed 0 bases from V and 3 bases from J; junction bases left unmatched: 2. The CDR3 reads CASSLSQRGYEQYF. CDR3 sequence (DNA): TGTGCCAGCAGTTTATCACAGCGGGGCTACGAGCAGTACTTC.

As to this clone: One end of the junction fails to match germline, which may point to a read error. The V call is TRBV4-1, the J call TRBJ2-5; D is undetermined. This CDR3 region has 15 residues. CDR1 is MGHRA, CDR2 YSYEKL, per germline. The CDR3 sequence is CASRPSWTPEETRYF. Written as DNA, the CDR3 is TGCGCCAGCAGACCCTCGTGGACCCCTGAAGAGACCCGGTACTTC.

The gene calls are TRBV5-8 and TRBJ1-1, with TRBD1 matching over 9 bases. The J segment lost 5 bases and the V segment lost 7 bases, leaving 9 bases of the junction unmatched. CDR3 length: 14 residues. Per the germline V gene, CDR1 is SGHTS and CDR2 is YDEGEE. In nucleotides, the CDR3 is TGTGCCAGCGATAAACAGGGGGCTGTGACTGAAGCTTTCTTT. Its translation is CASDKQGAVTEAFF.

A single count supports this clone. The J gene is TRBJ2-1, the V gene TRBV11-2; 11 bases match TRBD2. Trimming took 4 bases from V and 1 from J; bases not matched to a gene: 6. The CDR3 is 17 amino acids. Germline CDR1 and CDR2: SGHAT and FQNNGV. The CDR3 region has the DNA TGTGCCAGCAGCTCGTCGGGACTAGCGGAGTCCTACAATGAGCAGTTCTTC. Translation: CASSSSGLAESYNEQFF.

The V and J genes are TRBV30 and TRBJ2-7; D remains unclear. The germline V and J ends were trimmed by 4 bases and 2 bases, with 6 bases remaining between them. Germline V gene lookup returns CDR1 GTSNPN and CDR2 SVGIG (reference sequence). The CDR3 loop spans 11 amino acids. For the CDR3, the DNA is TGTGCCTGGAAAGAAACCTACGAGCAGTACTTC. Amino acid sequence: CAWKETYEQYF. Variable domain in full (rest from reference TRBV30 and TRBJ2-7): SQTIHQWPATLVQPVGSPLSLECTVEGTSNPNLYWYRQAAGRGLQLLFYSVGIGQISSEVPQNLSASRPQDRQFILSSKKLLLSDSGFYLCAWKETYEQYFGPGTRLTVT.

The V gene is TRBV25-1, the J gene TRBJ2-7; perhaps TRBD1 as D (6 bases). The CDR3 covers 15 residues. In germline, CDR1 is MGHDK, CDR2 SYGVNS. V lost 6 bases and J lost 2, with 17 bases in between. CDR3 sequence (DNA): TGTGCCAGCAGGCCCAACACAGGGATCCCCTACGAGCAGTACTTC. It yields the protein CASRPNTGIPYEQYF.

V is TRBV4-3 and J is TRBJ1-4; possibly TRBD1 for D (5 bases). V was trimmed by 5 bases and J by 8 bases, leaving 18 bases between them. In germline, CDR1 is LGHNA, CDR2 YSLEER. This CDR3 comprises 15 residues. The CDR3 DNA reads TGCGCCAGCAGCAAAAGTTCAGGGAACTCGGAAAAACTGTTTTTT. Translated: CASSKSSGNSEKLFF.

This chain connects TRBV13 to TRBJ2-7; TRBD1 matches 9 bases. Germline lookup yields CDR1 PRHDT and CDR2 FYEKMQ (reference sequence). Trimming removed 1 base from V and 3 bases from J; junction bases left unmatched: 1. This CDR3 contains 14 residues. This CDR3 reads CASSLEGQGYEQYF. The CDR3 bases are TGTGCCAGCAGCTTAGAGGGACAGGGCTACGAGCAGTACTTC.

Details on this clone: The junction departs from the called germline gene at one end, perhaps through a read error. The CDR3: CASILRSGRGYEQYF. The DNA for the CDR3 is TGTGCCAGCATTTTACGTAGCGGTCGGGGCTACGAGCAGTACTTC. The chain recombines TRBV27 with TRBJ2-7; weak D call: TRBD2 (6 bases). The CDR3 covers 15 residues. Germline assignment: CDR1 MNHEY and CDR2 SMNVEV (reference sequence).

This clone was seen once. The CDR3 bases are TGCGCCAGCAGCCTCAGACTAGCGGGAGACGAGACCCAGTACTTC. Translation: CASSLRLAGDETQYF. This sequence joins TRBV4-1 and TRBJ2-5; 12 positions agree with TRBD2. The CDR3 covers 15 residues. CDR1 is MGHRA and CDR2 is YSYEKL in the germline V gene. V shed 4 bases and J 5 bases; nucleotides not matched to a gene: 5.

This rearrangement joins TRBV29-1 to TRBJ2-5; D is tentatively TRBD1 or TRBD2 (5 bases each). Trimming took 4 bases from V and 7 from J, leaving 16 bases between them. Per the germline V gene, CDR1 is SQVTM and CDR2 is ANQGSEA. The CDR3 length is 13 residues. CDR3 bases: TGCAGCGTTGTGGGGAGTACAGGCGGGACCCAGTACTTC. Protein product: CSVVGSTGGTQYF.

The chain recombines TRBV7-2 with TRBJ1-5; D is uncertain. The CDR3 covers 14 residues. Trimming took off 4 bases at V and 2 bases at J, with 9 bases between the two ends. Germline assignment: CDR1 SGHTA and CDR2 FQGNSA. This chain's CDR3 is CASSSLLGNQPQHF. CDR3 DNA: TGTGCCAGCAGCTCCCTGCTGGGCAATCAGCCCCAGCATTTT. Combining the CDR3 with reference TRBV7-2 and TRBJ1-5 gives the whole variable domain GAGVSQSPSNKVTEKGKDVELRCDPISGHTALYWYRQSLGQGLEFLIYFQGNSAPDKSGLPSDRFSAERTGGSVSTLTIQRTQQEDSAVYLCASSSLLGNQPQHFGDGTRLSIL.

A word on this clone: At one end, the junction sequence differs from germline, possibly due to a read error. The genes are TRBV7-9 and TRBJ2-7; D uncertain. The CDR3 is 12 amino acids. Germline values: CDR1 SEHNR, CDR2 FQNEAQ (reference sequence). The CDR3 region has the DNA TGTGCCAGCAGCGCCGGCTCCTTCGAGCAGTACTTC. It yields the protein CASSAGSFEQYF.

This clone was counted once. The chain employs TRBV30 and TRBJ2-7, with a weak D call TRBD2 (5 bases). V was shortened by 0 bases and J by 3 bases, with 9 bases between the two germline ends. The V gene's germline CDR1 is GTSNPN and CDR2 SVGIG (reference sequence). CDR3 length equals 13 residues. The CDR3 region has the DNA TGTGCCTGGAGTGTACTCGGGGACTACGAGCAGTACTTC. Translating it yields CAWSVLGDYEQYF.

The sample holds a few counts of this clone. The rearrangement links TRBV27 to TRBJ2-7, with D maybe TRBD1 (6 bases). V was trimmed by 5 bases and J by 12 bases, leaving 14 bases between them. The CDR3 is 11 amino acids. Germline assignment: CDR1 MNHEY and CDR2 SMNVEV (reference sequence). The CDR3 DNA reads TGTGCCAGCAGTATCGGACAGAAGCTGTACTTC. It encodes CASSIGQKLYF.

V is TRBV10-2 and J is TRBJ2-7; D ambiguous. The CDR3 spans 13 residues. Germline CDR1 is WSHSY and CDR2 is SAAADI. Between the trimmed V and J ends, which lost 10 bases and 0 bases, there was a span of 13 bases. The CDR3 DNA reads TGCGCCACTACGAGTATGAGCTCCTACGAGCAGTACTTC. Its protein product is CATTSMSSYEQYF.

J is TRBJ2-1 and V is TRBV7-9, with TRBD1 identical over 8 bases. Germline CDR1 and CDR2: SEHNR and FQNEAQ (reference sequence). The length of the CDR3 is 18 residues. Germline trimming cut 3 bases from V and 2 bases from J; bases unmatched to any gene: 12. In DNA, the CDR3 is TGTGCCAGCAGCTTCGACTTTGGACAGGGCAACCCCTACAATGAGCAGTTCTTC. Translation: CASSFDFGQGNPYNEQFF.

The rearrangement uses TRBV4-1 and TRBJ2-1; no definite D call. Germline V lookup: CDR1 MGHRA, CDR2 YSYEKL. The CDR3 runs to 16 residues. V lost 4 bases, J lost 0 bases, and 13 bases lay in between. CDR3: CASSRQQTSSYNEQFF. CDR3 sequence (DNA): TGCGCCAGCAGCCGGCAACAGACGAGCTCCTACAATGAGCAGTTCTTC.

Comments on this clone: Other DNA sequences in this sample translate to the same CDR3. The chain recombines TRBV5-4 with TRBJ2-7; 10 positions agree with TRBD1. This CDR3 spans 14 amino acids. The germline V gene encodes CDR1 SGHNT and CDR2 YYREEE (reference sequence). J lost 5 bases, V lost 2 bases, and 4 bases had no gene match. The CDR3 nucleotides are TGTGCCAGCAGCTTATGGGACAGGGGCGACGAGCAGTACTTC. Its protein is CASSLWDRGDEQYF. The whole variable domain, filled in from reference TRBV5-4 and TRBJ2-7, reads ETGVTQSPTHLIKTRGQQVTLRCSSQSGHNTVSWYQQALGQGPQFIFQYYREEENGRGNFPPRFSGLQFPNYSSELNVNALELDDSALYLCASSLWDRGDEQYFGPGTRLTVT.

Remarks on this clone: At one end, the junction sequence differs from germline, possibly due to a read error. The J gene is TRBJ1-2, the V gene TRBV5-4, with D unresolved. This CDR3 is built from 14 residues. Germline assignment: CDR1 SGHNT and CDR2 YYREEE (reference sequence). CDR3 protein: CASRWYVPGKTYGF. The CDR3 region has the DNA TGTGCCAGCCGCTGGTACGTACCAGGAAAGACCTATGGCTTC.

V and J are TRBV25-1 and TRBJ2-1; the D is unclear. The CDR3 spans 14 residues. Germline values: CDR1 MGHDK, CDR2 SYGVNS. Between the trimmed V and J ends, which lost 4 bases and 7 bases, there was a span of 14 bases. The CDR3 here is CASSGVALTNEQFF. DNA of the CDR3: TGTGCCAGCAGTGGGGTAGCACTAACTAATGAGCAGTTCTTC.

The rearrangement uses TRBV9 and TRBJ2-1, with D perhaps TRBD1 or TRBD2 (5 bases each). The V and J ends lost 1 base and 11 bases respectively, with 10 bases between them. This CDR3 has 12 amino acids. Germline-derived CDR1 and CDR2 are SGDLS and YYNGEE. CDR3 in amino acids: CASSVSRGQQFF. CDR3 DNA sequence: TGTGCCAGCAGCGTATCCCGGGGCCAGCAGTTCTTC. Variable domain in full (rest from reference TRBV9 and TRBJ2-1): DSGVTQTPKHLITATGQRVTLRCSPRSGDLSVYWYQQSLDQGLQFLIQYYNGEERAKGNILERFSAQQFPDLHSELNLSSLELGDSALYFCASSVSRGQQFFGPGTRLTVL.

The rearrangement links TRBV4-1 to TRBJ2-1; D possibly corresponds to TRBD1 (5 bases). This CDR3 contains 13 residues. Deletions cut 2 bases from V and 9 bases from J, with 11 bases between. The germline CDR1 and CDR2 sequences are MGHRA and YSYEKL. CDR3 region: CASSQHQGSEQFF. In DNA, the CDR3 is TGCGCCAGCAGCCAACACCAGGGTAGTGAGCAGTTCTTC.

In its sample, this clone was seen once. The chain recombines TRBV9 with TRBJ2-1; D remains unclear. The CDR3 totals 15 residues. The V end was cut by 3 bases, the J end by 3 bases, with 13 bases between. Per germline, CDR1 SGDLS and CDR2 YYNGEE. The CDR3 loop is CASSGPVGLYNEQFF. The CDR3 DNA reads as TGTGCCAGCAGCGGACCCGTGGGCCTCTACAATGAGCAGTTCTTC. The full variable domain, with the rest looked up from reference TRBV9 and TRBJ2-1, is DSGVTQTPKHLITATGQRVTLRCSPRSGDLSVYWYQQSLDQGLQFLIQYYNGEERAKGNILERFSAQQFPDLHSELNLSSLELGDSALYFCASSGPVGLYNEQFFGPGTRLTVL.